This TCR beta chain was captured in a study of cytomegalovirus exposure and HLA in healthy donors (dated by TCRdb to the late 2010s). About the full investigation: An earlier analysis of some 600 of the donors reported approximately 260 Gb of sequence data and 90 million to 120 million unique TCR beta sequences obtained from about 179 million T cells. Every discovery cohort repertoire had been produced on one sequencing platform. An earlier analysis of approximately 580 of the donors used high-throughput TCR beta sequencing to judge whether each TCR beta V gene segment behaved as functional or pseudogenic. The number of donors typed differed by locus, with about 629-640 for A, B, C, DRB1 and DQB1, 522 for DQA1, 600 to 610 for DPA1, and 472 for DPB1. The study aimed to test whether signatures of past pathogen exposure could be identified by cataloging public T cell receptors. Of the roughly 400 genotyped donors, about 80% fell in the genetic ancestry cluster associated with self-reported Caucasian donors. The study used immunosequencing to profile the T cell repertoires of several hundred subjects and linked those repertoires to cytomegalovirus serostatus. Roughly 300 gigabases of sequencing data and 78 million or so unique TCR sequences were included in an early release covering around 600 HLA-typed donors. HLA typing included class I and class II loci at four-digit resolution. Rather than drawing on any new phenotypic data, the later analysis identified candidate immune exposures from TCR beta sequences and the way those sequences occurred across donors. In a later genetic analysis, genome-wide SNP genotypes for about 55% of the roughly 670 donors were used, and that subset was treated as a discovery cohort. Along with the approximately 700-subject first cohort, a separate validation cohort of 120 different subjects was used. Among 398 genotyped donors of the cohort, an average of roughly 240,000 unique TCR beta nucleotide sequences were sequenced per donor, around a sixth of them non-productive. A later analysis re-analyzed previously published TCR beta repertoires from 550 to 700 donors and added high-resolution HLA genotyping to study TCR occurrence patterns. Roughly 5 DR-DQ haplotypes were treated as single units for association and clustering because of strong linkage in the cohort. To predict cytomegalovirus infection status, the study brought together high-throughput TCR immunosequencing, statistical association of individual TCRs with disease status, and machine learning. Donor age, sex, ethnicity and CMV serostatus were compiled together with the repertoire data. What the authors observed across the whole study: In this cohort, only TCR beta chains were sequenced, and detectable features were limited by the absence of alpha or paired-chain data. Because HLA typing was unavailable for some donors at each locus, only the typed subset was used in association tests. Broadly in line with IMGT annotations, most TCR beta V segments showed up in productive rearrangements about 87% or about 30% of the time in an earlier analysis of 450 to 750 of the donors. Some IMGT-functional V segments, including TRBV6-2 and TRBV6-3, could not be distinguished by the 87-base-pair reads and were therefore excluded. Presence/absence analyses assumed roughly uniform sequencing depth across donors, an assumption that may not hold. CMV serostatus was the only immune exposure information available for the cohort. In a later analysis, HLA-associated TCR beta chains showed more clonal expansion and lower generation probabilities than non-associated chains that were equally common. In vitro tests confirmed that three of the cytomegalovirus-associated TCR beta chains recognize cytomegalovirus antigens. In a later analysis, 16,951 TCR beta sequences were associated with specific HLA alleles at a false discovery rate of 0.05. The study gave a list of 150 to 200 TCR beta chains associated with cytomegalovirus. In both the original and validation cohorts, the classifier was reported to diagnose cytomegalovirus status with high specificity and sensitivity. Compared with the roughly 670-donor mean, donors in an Asian-associated ancestry cluster had fewer N-insertions in productive TCRs, according to a later genetic analysis. A further reported finding was that TCR beta sequences accurately predicted the HLA-A and HLA-B alleles for most subjects in the first cohort. A group of highly shared sequence variants was considered likely to be a technical artifact of the sequencing pipeline. Because counts were too low, about 15 rarely observed V segments, including chromosome 9 orphons, were left out of the earlier analysis of about 620 of the donors. The authors suggested that the approach could potentially be generalized to other disease states and immunological phenotypes. Correlated functional status among segregating V segments might be attributable to linkage disequilibrium, but an unknown experimental factor could not be ruled out. In a later analysis, most CMV-associated TCR beta chains were found to appear HLA-restricted, with HLA associations seemingly driven largely by CMV exposure. Strong co-occurrence of HLA alleles, especially DR and DQ, made assigning TCR associations to individual alleles difficult. While some public TCRs were present in many individuals, most TCR sequences turned up only very rarely across donors. According to a later analysis, TCR association rates differed among HLA loci, with DRB1 alleles showing the most associated TCRs and HLA-C alleles showing the fewest. A later analysis reported that several top co-occurrence clusters appeared linked to parvovirus B19, influenza, CMV and Epstein-Barr virus. A later genetic analysis associated a missense DCLRE1C variant with V-gene and J-gene trimming of TCR beta chains, and an independent cohort replicated the association.

With regard to this clone: It has no known antigen specificity. Base-call qualities are not available, and no considerably larger clone is one nucleotide away.

To prepare the library, the immunoSEQ multiplex PCR assay was applied. For the multiplex PCR, a mixture combining 60 forward primers for TCR Vbeta segments and 13 reverse primers for TCR Jbeta segments was used. The CDR3 region of rearranged TCR beta genes was amplified from genomic DNA by a multiplex PCR assay. The Illumina HiSeq System was used to sequence the amplified TCR beta libraries as 87-base-pair reads. In the authors' own workflow: A later analysis tallied roughly 76 million unique TCR beta chains across the 640 or so repertoires, and 10 million to 11 million of those chains were shared by two or more donors. A nearest-neighbor algorithm error-corrected the raw reads and collapsed the reads into unique sequences, merging closely related sequences to remove PCR and sequencing errors. To assign V, D and J gene segments, CDR3 sequences were aligned to IMGT reference sequences. Each retained sequence needed at least a six-nucleotide match to both a V gene segment and a J gene segment. A rearrangement counted as productive if the CDR3 had no stop codons and remained in frame with V and J, and every other rearrangement counted as non-productive. Following IMGT convention, CDR3 was defined as the stretch from the second conserved V-encoded cysteine up to the conserved J-encoded phenylalanine. The earlier analysis of 500 to 750 of the donors excluded any sequence lacking an unambiguous match to a single V gene segment. In an earlier analysis of about 590 of the donors, a V segment was called functional when productive rearrangements were above 56.7%, and segregating when the standard deviation between donors exceeded 5%. A statistical classification framework was developed to diagnose cytomegalovirus status using the catalog of TCR beta chain sequences. A later analysis assigned V and J genes by comparing TCR nucleotide sequences with IMGT/GENE-DB human TR gene sequences. Using the TCRdist pipeline, a later analysis assigned CDR3 sequences along with most-parsimonious VDJ recombination scenarios. A later analysis defined each TCR beta chain by its CDR3 amino acid sequence plus V-gene family, and excluded reads lacking a unique V-gene family. To address suspected cross-contamination and a sequencing artifact, a later analysis removed a few hundred highly shared, low-generation-probability nucleotide sequences. For each public chain, a later analysis derived a clonal expansion index from normalized ranks of inferred template counts within each repertoire. In a later analysis, generation probabilities were computed with a VDJ recombination model fitted to out-of-frame rearrangements, and the resulting probabilities were checked against IGoR. In a later analysis, TCR-TCR, TCR-HLA and TCR-CMV co-occurrence was scored with hypergeometric tests, and a repertoire-size bias correction was applied to TCR pairs. A later analysis estimated false discovery rates by permuting HLA or CMV assignments 20 times. In a later analysis, co-occurring TCRs were grouped using DBSCAN, with TCRdist sequence similarity added in when clustering inside HLA-allele-positive subsets. Co-occurrence clustering excluded repertoires with fewer than 30,000 or more than 120,000 public chains, plus five with anomalous nucleotide sharing. Imported from immuneACCESS, the table was reduced by TCRdb to in-frame sequences with V and J called. These copies leave out some clones; in studies compared against another copy, an unresolved V gene accounts for under half, and the cause of the remainder is not known. That table is the source of V, J and clone size, and D and trimming were worked out from the DNA. A total of hundreds of thousands of clones appear in this sample, 85% to 90% of them only once. About 1% of the sample goes to the ten largest clones.

V is pared back by 8 bases and J by 2 bases, with 12 bases lying between the germline termini. Its CDR3 holds 13 amino acids, cysteine through phenylalanine. Kept here is only the CDR3 DNA, which spans 39 bases and is read in frame from base 1. From a lookup of the germline V gene, CDR1 and CDR2 are SNHLY and FYNNEI. In total, 630 or so healthy bone marrow donors made up the cohort. Cohort members were all nominally healthy when sampled, although unrecorded immune exposures were likely present. The donor was CMV seronegative and was included in the group of a few hundred seronegative cohort members. A peripheral blood sample was collected from each donor, and TCR beta sequencing was performed on peripheral blood mononuclear cells. Genomic DNA was extracted from the blood cell samples with the Qiagen DNeasy Blood Extraction Kit.

This receptor was taken from a woman aged 18-29 years in good health and CMV-seronegative. The rearrangement joined TRBV2 to TRBJ1-2, with no confidently assigned D gene. Sequences were obtained from PBMCs. CDR3 reads: CASSEELNYGYTF. At the DNA level, the sequence is TGTGCCAGCTCCGAGGAGTTAAACTATGGCTACACCTTC.